These 14 T cell receptor beta chains share one sample of origin, sequenced in a study of blood T cell repertoires in COVID-19. Data came from immunoSEQ multiplex PCR; TCRdb stores just in-frame clones and leaves some out. The sample holds over 50,000 clones, approximately 80% seen once. The sequenced sample was PBMCs or T cells enriched from blood (not recorded which). The receptor source for this set is a woman in her thirties or forties with acute COVID-19.

V is TRBV19 and J is TRBJ2-1, with 9 bases aligning to TRBD2. CDR3 size: 15 residues. Germline-derived CDR1 and CDR2 are LNHDA and SQIVND (reference sequence). Trimming took 7 bases from V and 6 from J; bases not matched to a gene: 10. The CDR3 here is CASNNRLLAGNEQFF. CDR3 DNA sequence: TGTGCCAGTAATAATAGGTTACTAGCGGGCAATGAGCAGTTCTTC.

This sequence joins TRBV9 and TRBJ2-1; D is possibly TRBD2 (5 bases). Trimming took 1 base from V and 8 from J, leaving 7 bases between them. This CDR3 has 12 amino acids. CDR1 and CDR2 (germline): SGDLS, YYNGEE. The CDR3 bases are TGTGCCAGCAGCGTATCTAGCCATGAGCAGTTCTTC. Residues: CASSVSSHEQFF.

The chain recombines TRBV7-9 with TRBJ2-7; no clear D. V dropped 4 bases and J dropped 3 bases, with 7 bases sitting between them. The germline V gene has CDR1 SEHNR and CDR2 FQNEAQ (reference sequence). The CDR3 extends over 12 amino acids. Written as DNA, the CDR3 is TGTGCCAGCAGCTCGGGTATCTACGAGCAGTACTTC. Translating gives CASSSGIYEQYF.

The genes are TRBV5-6 and TRBJ1-5, with D perhaps matching TRBD1 (6 bases). With 1 base removed from V and 3 bases from J, the gap between germline ends came to 11 bases. CDR3 length equals 15 residues. The germline V gene encodes CDR1 SGHDT and CDR2 YYEEEE. The chain's CDR3 is CASSLFGTPNQPQHF. Written as DNA, the CDR3 is TGTGCCAGCAGCTTGTTCGGGACACCCAATCAGCCCCAGCATTTT. Using reference TRBV5-6 and TRBJ1-5 for the parts outside the CDR3, the full variable domain is DAGVTQSPTHLIKTRGQQVTLRCSPKSGHDTVSWYQQALGQGPQFIFQYYEEEERQRGNFPDRFSGHQFPNYSSELNVNALLLGDSALYLCASSLFGTPNQPQHFGDGTRLSIL.

This clone was seen a single time. The rearrangement links TRBV2 to TRBJ2-7; 7 nucleotides agree with TRBD2. The CDR3 contains 13 residues. CDR1 SNHLY and CDR2 FYNNEI come from the germline V gene. V trimming: 7 bases; J trimming: 7 bases; junction bases outside the gene matches: 10. CDR3 DNA: TGTGCCAGCACTGGGGGGGGAACTGGGGAGCAGTACGTC. Protein product: CASTGGGTGEQYV.

The rearrangement uses TRBV24-1 and TRBJ1-3; weak D call: TRBD1 (5 bases). With 5 bases removed from V and 0 bases from J, the gap between germline ends came to 7 bases. CDR1 and CDR2 from the germline V gene are KGHDR and SFDVKD. The CDR3 is 14 amino acids. CDR3 protein: CATSAGDSGNTIYF. Written as DNA, the CDR3 is TGTGCCACCAGTGCGGGGGACTCTGGAAACACCATATATTTT.

In its sample, this clone was seen a few times. This sequence joins TRBV3-1 (or the pseudogene TRBV3-2) and TRBJ2-2; 9 nucleotides match TRBD2. V lost 0 bases, J lost 3 bases, and 2 bases stayed unmatched. The CDR3 is made up of 16 amino acids. Germline V CDR1 and CDR2: LGHDT, YNNKEL (reference sequence). The CDR3 loop reads CASSQDRGGDTGELFF. CDR3 bases: TGTGCCAGCAGCCAAGATCGCGGGGGGGACACCGGGGAGCTGTTTTTT.

The table lists this clone with a count of one. The chain combines TRBV7-8 with TRBJ2-1; a possible D gene is TRBD2 (5 bases). Germline values: CDR1 SGHVS, CDR2 FQNEAQ. The V end lost 0 bases, the J end lost 4 bases, and 10 bases lay between the germline ends. This CDR3 has 15 amino acids. In nucleotides, the CDR3 is TGTGCCAGCAGCTTAGCGTCTAGCCAGTACAATGAGCAGTTCTTC. This gives the protein CASSLASSQYNEQFF. The whole variable domain, remainder taken from reference TRBV7-8 and TRBJ2-1, is GAGVSQSPRYKVAKRGQDVALRCDPISGHVSLFWYQQALGQGPEFLTYFQNEAQLDKSGLPSDRFFAERPEGSVSTLKIQRTQQEDSAVYLCASSLASSQYNEQFFGPGTRLTVL.

The rearrangement links TRBV6-5 to TRBJ2-7; perhaps TRBD1 as D (6 bases). V lost 5 bases to trimming and J lost 1 base, with 9 bases between them. Germline CDR1 MNHEY, CDR2 SVGAGI. CDR3 length equals 13 residues. For the CDR3, the DNA is TGTGCCAGCAGTCGAGGACAGTCCTACGAGCAGTACGTC. It codes for CASSRGQSYEQYV.

This sequence joins TRBV13 and TRBJ2-2, with D maybe TRBD2 (6 bases). Germline V gives CDR1 PRHDT, CDR2 FYEKMQ (reference sequence). Trimming removed 5 bases from V and 2 bases from J, with 18 bases in between. There are 17 residues in the CDR3. CDR3 nucleotides: TGTGCCAGCAGCGGATACTCCGGGACTCGAAACACCGGGGAGCTGTTTTTT. Residues: CASSGYSGTRNTGELFF. Using reference TRBV13 and TRBJ2-2 for the parts outside the CDR3, the full variable domain is AAGVIQSPRHLIKEKRETATLKCYPIPRHDTVYWYQQGPGQDPQFLISFYEKMQSDKGSIPDRFSAQQFSDYHSELNMSSLELGDSALYFCASSGYSGTRNTGELFFGEGSRLTVL.

V and J are TRBV28 and TRBJ1-1; no reliable D call. With 8 bases removed from V and 4 bases from J, the gap between germline ends came to 32 bases. Germline V CDR1 and CDR2: MDHEN, SYDVKM. The CDR3 runs to 19 residues. CDR3 in amino acids: CASETPHKRKFGHITEAFF. The CDR3 region has the DNA TGTGCCAGCGAAACCCCCCACAAAAGGAAGTTTGGGCACATCACTGAAGCTTTCTTT.

V is TRBV11-2 and J is TRBJ2-3; D possibly corresponds to TRBD2 (6 bases). The CDR3 runs 17 residues. V was cut by 5 bases and J by 0 bases, with 18 bases left in between. Germline values: CDR1 SGHAT, CDR2 FQNNGV. CDR3 nucleotide sequence: TGTGCCAGCAGCCACCAACCGCTAGCGCAGAGCACAGATACGCAGTATTTT. It specifies CASSHQPLAQSTDTQYF.

The chain is built from TRBV6-5 and TRBJ2-1, with 11 nucleotides matching TRBD1. The germline V gene has CDR1 MNHEY and CDR2 SVGAGI. V lost 7 bases, J lost 12 bases, and 14 bases stayed unmatched. The CDR3 has 15 amino acids. This CDR3 is CASIPRGQGDVGQFF. CDR3 bases: TGTGCCAGCATCCCGCGGGGACAGGGGGACGTCGGGCAGTTCTTC.

The chain has TRBV27 and TRBJ2-3, with 9 nucleotides matching TRBD2. V lost 3 bases, J lost 0 bases, and 7 bases stayed unmatched. The CDR3 totals 17 residues. Germline lookup yields CDR1 MNHEY and CDR2 SMNVEV (reference sequence). The CDR3 loop reads CASSFMASGISTDTQYF. CDR3 nucleotides: TGTGCCAGCAGTTTTATGGCTAGCGGGATTAGCACAGATACGCAGTATTTT.